The entry below describes one T cell receptor (beta chain). TCRdb redid the calling of the reads with MiXCR, one entry per CDR3 protein. The sample has over 100,000 distinct CDR3 sequences, approximately 15% seen once; the top ten hold over 8%. Trimming removed 1 base from V and 2 bases from J, with 5 bases in between. Looked up from germline, CDR1 is LGHDT and CDR2 is YNNKEL (reference sequence). This CDR3 has 13 residues. The sample belongs to a study of T cell repertoires in cytomegalovirus infection. Sequencing used PBMCs. The V gene is TRBV3-1, the J gene TRBJ1-2; no reliable D call. The receptor comes from a human donor in good health (CMV status not recorded). Some clones in this sample may be carry-over from other donors' samples. The CDR3 DNA is TGTGCCAGCAGCCAAGCAGAGAACTATGGCTACACCTTC. Translation: CASSQAENYGYTF. The complete variable domain, with remaining parts taken from reference TRBV3-1 and TRBJ1-2, reads DTAVSQTPKYLVTQMGNDKSIKCEQNLGHDTMYWYKQDSKKFLKIMFSYNNKELIINETVPNRFSPKSPDKAHLNLHINSLELGDSAVYFCASSQAENYGYTFGSGTRLTVV.